These 5 T cell receptor beta chains share one sample of origin, sequenced in a study of T cell responses to AZD1222 COVID-19 vaccine. Only in-frame clones appear in the TCRdb table, and some are missing; sequencing was by immunoSEQ multiplex PCR. Of 200,000 to 300,000 clones listed, 93% are singletons. The source was peripheral blood, collected on day 0 of AZD1222 vaccination. These receptors were obtained from an adult in good health.

The rearrangement links TRBV10-3 to TRBJ1-3; tentative D call: TRBD1 (6 bases). This CDR3 has 15 residues. Germline loops: CDR1 ENHRY, CDR2 SYGVKD. V was shortened by 7 bases and J by 0 bases, with 13 bases between the two germline ends. The CDR3 DNA is TGTGCCATCACCAAGGGGGTCAGCTCTGGAAACACCATATATTTT. This encodes CAITKGVSSGNTIYF.

The J gene is TRBJ1-2, the V gene TRBV20-1, with D unclear. The CDR3 sequence is 11 residues long. Germline CDR1 is DFQATT and CDR2 is SNEGSKA (reference sequence). V gave up 3 bases and J gave up 2 bases, with 4 bases separating them. CDR3 nucleotides: TGCAGTGCTAGGTCAAACTATGGCTACACCTTC. It encodes CSARSNYGYTF.

This chain uses TRBV5-1 with TRBJ2-5; no clear D. Trimming took off 3 bases at V and 4 bases at J, with 13 bases between the two ends. This CDR3 comprises 14 residues. Germline V gene lookup returns CDR1 SGHRS and CDR2 YFSETQ. The CDR3 region is CASSWSEGRETQYF. The CDR3 region has the DNA TGCGCCAGCAGCTGGAGCGAAGGTCGAGAGACCCAGTACTTC.

The J gene is TRBJ2-7, the V gene TRBV27, with TRBD2 matching over 8 bases. The CDR3 consists of 14 residues. The germline V gene encodes CDR1 MNHEY and CDR2 SMNVEV (reference sequence). The junction had 7 bases not matched to a gene; V was cut back by 3 bases and J by 6 bases. CDR3 in amino acids: CASSFTGGPGEQYF. The CDR3, as DNA: TGTGCCAGCAGTTTTACGGGAGGGCCGGGCGAGCAGTACTTC.

The chain carries TRBV6-2 or TRBV6-3 and TRBJ2-7, with 7 bases identical to TRBD2. This CDR3 contains 14 residues. The J segment lost 1 base and the V segment lost 3 bases, leaving 3 bases of the junction unmatched. Germline CDR1 is MNHEY and CDR2 is SVGEGT. The CDR3 protein is CASSYRAGSYEQYF. CDR3 bases: TGTGCCAGCAGTTATCGAGCGGGATCCTACGAGCAGTACTTC.